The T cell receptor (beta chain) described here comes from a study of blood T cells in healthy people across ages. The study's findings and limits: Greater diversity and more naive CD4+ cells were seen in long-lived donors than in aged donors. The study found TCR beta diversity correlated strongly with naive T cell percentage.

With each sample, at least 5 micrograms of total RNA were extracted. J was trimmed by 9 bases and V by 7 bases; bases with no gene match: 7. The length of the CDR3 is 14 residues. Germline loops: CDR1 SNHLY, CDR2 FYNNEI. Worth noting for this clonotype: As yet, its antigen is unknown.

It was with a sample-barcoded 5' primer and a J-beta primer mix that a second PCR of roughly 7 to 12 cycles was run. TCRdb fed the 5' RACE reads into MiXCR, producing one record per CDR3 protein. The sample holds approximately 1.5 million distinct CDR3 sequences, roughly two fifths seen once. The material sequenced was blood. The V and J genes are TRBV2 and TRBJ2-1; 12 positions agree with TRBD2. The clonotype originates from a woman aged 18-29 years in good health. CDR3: CASTETSGSGEQFF. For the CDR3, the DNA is TGTGCCAGCACCGAGACTAGCGGGAGTGGTGAGCAGTTCTTC.